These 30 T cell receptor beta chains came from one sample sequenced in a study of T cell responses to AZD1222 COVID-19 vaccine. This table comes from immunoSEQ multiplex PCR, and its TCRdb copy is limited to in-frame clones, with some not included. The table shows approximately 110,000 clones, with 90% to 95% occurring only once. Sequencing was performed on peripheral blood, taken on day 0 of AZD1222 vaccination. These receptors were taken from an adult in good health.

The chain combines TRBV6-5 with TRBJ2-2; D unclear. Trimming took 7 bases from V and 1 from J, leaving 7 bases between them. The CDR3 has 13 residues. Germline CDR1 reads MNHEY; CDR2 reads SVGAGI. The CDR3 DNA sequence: TGTGCCAGCACCCCGTGGAACACCGGGGAGCTGTTTTTT. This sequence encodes CASTPWNTGELFF.

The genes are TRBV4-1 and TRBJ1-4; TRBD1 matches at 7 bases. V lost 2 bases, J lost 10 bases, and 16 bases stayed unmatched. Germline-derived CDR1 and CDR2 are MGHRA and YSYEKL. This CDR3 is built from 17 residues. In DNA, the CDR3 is TGCGCCAGCAGCCAACCCCAAGGTGGGACAGCCAGAGGAAAACTGTTTTTT. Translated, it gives CASSQPQGGTARGKLFF.

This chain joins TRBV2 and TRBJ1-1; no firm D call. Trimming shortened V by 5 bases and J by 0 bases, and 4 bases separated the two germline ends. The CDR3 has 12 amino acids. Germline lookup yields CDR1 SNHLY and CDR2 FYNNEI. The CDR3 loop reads CASSLLNTEAFF. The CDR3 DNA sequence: TGTGCCAGCAGTTTATTGAACACTGAAGCTTTCTTT.

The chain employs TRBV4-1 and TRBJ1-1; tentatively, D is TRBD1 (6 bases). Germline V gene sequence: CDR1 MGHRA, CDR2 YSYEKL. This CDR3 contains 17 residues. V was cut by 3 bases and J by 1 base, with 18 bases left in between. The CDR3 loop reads CASSQYLFQGKNTEAFF. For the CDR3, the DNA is TGCGCCAGCAGCCAGTACCTATTTCAGGGGAAGAACACTGAAGCTTTCTTT.

CDR3 sequence reads: CASSQVGTRGAGYTF. CDR3 bases: TGCGCCAGCAGCCAAGTCGGTACAAGGGGGGCAGGCTACACCTTC. The chain joins TRBV4-1 to TRBJ1-2, with D perhaps matching TRBD1 (6 bases). The V and J ends lost 1 base and 8 bases respectively, with 17 bases between them. Germline V CDR1 and CDR2: MGHRA, YSYEKL. This CDR3 comprises 15 residues.

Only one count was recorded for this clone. The CDR3 DNA follows: TGTGCCAGCAGCCAGACTAGCGGGTCTTACGAGCAGTACTTC. Translated, it gives CASSQTSGSYEQYF. This chain uses TRBV3-1 (or the pseudogene TRBV3-2) with TRBJ2-7; TRBD2 matches 10 bases. The J segment lost 4 bases and the V segment lost 3 bases, leaving 3 bases of the junction unmatched. The V gene's germline CDR1 is LGHDT and CDR2 YNNKEL (reference sequence). The CDR3 runs 14 residues.

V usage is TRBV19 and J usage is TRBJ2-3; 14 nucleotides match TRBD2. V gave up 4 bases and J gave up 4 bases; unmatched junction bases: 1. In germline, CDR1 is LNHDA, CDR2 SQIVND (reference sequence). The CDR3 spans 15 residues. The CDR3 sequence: CASSRLAGGPDTQYF. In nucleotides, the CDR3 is TGTGCCAGTAGTAGACTAGCGGGAGGGCCAGATACGCAGTATTTT.

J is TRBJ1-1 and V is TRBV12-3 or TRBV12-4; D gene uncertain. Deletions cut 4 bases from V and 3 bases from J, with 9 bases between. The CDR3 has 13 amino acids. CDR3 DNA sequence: TGTGCCAGCAGTTGGGCGAAGGACACTGAAGCTTTCTTT. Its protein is CASSWAKDTEAFF.

Here the CDR3 reads CASSLARGTEAFF. The DNA for the CDR3 is TGTGCCAGTAGTCTAGCGAGGGGCACTGAAGCTTTCTTT. This chain uses TRBV19 with TRBJ1-1; perhaps TRBD1 as D (5 bases). The CDR3 extends over 13 amino acids. V lost 5 bases and J 4 bases, leaving 11 bases between the germline ends. The germline V gene encodes CDR1 LNHDA and CDR2 SQIVND (reference sequence).

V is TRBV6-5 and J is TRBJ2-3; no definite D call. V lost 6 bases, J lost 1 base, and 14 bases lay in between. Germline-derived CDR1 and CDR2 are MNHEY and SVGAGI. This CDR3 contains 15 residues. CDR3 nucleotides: TGTGCCAGCAGGTTCAGTGGTATCCGCACAGATACGCAGTATTTT. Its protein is CASRFSGIRTDTQYF.

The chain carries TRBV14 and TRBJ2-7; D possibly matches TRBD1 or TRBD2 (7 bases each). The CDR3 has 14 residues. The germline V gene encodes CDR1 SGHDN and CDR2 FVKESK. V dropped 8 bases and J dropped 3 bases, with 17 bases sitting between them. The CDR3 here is CASAQAGQNYEQYF. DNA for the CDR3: TGTGCCAGCGCCCAAGCGGGACAGAACTACGAGCAGTACTTC.

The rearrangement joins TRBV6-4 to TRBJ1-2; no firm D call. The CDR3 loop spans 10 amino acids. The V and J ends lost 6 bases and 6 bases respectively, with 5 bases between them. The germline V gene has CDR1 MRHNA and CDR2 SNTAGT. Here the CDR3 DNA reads TGTGCCAGCAGGTTTGATGGCTACACCTTC. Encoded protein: CASRFDGYTF.

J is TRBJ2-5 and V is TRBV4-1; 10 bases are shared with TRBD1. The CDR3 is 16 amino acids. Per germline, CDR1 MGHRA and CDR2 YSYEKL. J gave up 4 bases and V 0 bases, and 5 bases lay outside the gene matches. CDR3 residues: CASSQDPDRGLETQYF. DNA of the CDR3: TGCGCCAGCAGCCAAGACCCAGACAGGGGGCTAGAGACCCAGTACTTC.

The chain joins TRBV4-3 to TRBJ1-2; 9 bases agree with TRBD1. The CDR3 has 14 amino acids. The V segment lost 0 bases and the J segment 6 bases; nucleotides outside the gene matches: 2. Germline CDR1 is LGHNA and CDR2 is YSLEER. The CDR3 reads CASSQDGQGNGYTF. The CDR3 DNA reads TGCGCCAGCAGCCAAGATGGACAGGGGAATGGCTACACCTTC.

CDR3 sequence reads: CASSPQGQGRQPQHF. Written as DNA, the CDR3 is TGTGCCAGCTCACCTCAAGGGCAGGGGCGGCAGCCCCAGCATTTT. The rearrangement uses TRBV18 and TRBJ1-5; possibly TRBD1 for D (6 bases). The V gene's germline CDR1 is KGHSH and CDR2 LQKENI. V dropped 3 bases and J dropped 7 bases, with 16 bases sitting between them. The CDR3 extends over 15 amino acids.

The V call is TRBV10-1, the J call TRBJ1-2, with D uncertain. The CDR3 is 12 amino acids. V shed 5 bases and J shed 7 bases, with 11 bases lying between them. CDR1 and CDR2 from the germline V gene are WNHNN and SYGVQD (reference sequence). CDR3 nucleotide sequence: TGCGCCAGCAGTCTAACAACGATTGGCTACACCTTC. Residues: CASSLTTIGYTF.

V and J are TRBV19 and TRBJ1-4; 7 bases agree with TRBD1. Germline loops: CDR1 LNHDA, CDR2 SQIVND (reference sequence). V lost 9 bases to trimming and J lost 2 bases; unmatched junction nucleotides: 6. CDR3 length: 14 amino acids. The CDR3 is CASQPTGTNEKLFF. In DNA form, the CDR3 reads TGTGCCAGCCAACCGACAGGGACTAATGAAAAACTGTTTTTT.

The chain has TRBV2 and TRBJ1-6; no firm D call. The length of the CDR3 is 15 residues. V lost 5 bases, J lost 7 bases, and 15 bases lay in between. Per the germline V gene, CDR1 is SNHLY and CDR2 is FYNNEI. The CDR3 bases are TGTGCCAGCAGTTCGTTTATTGGCGGAAATTCACCCCTCCACTTT. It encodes CASSSFIGGNSPLHF.

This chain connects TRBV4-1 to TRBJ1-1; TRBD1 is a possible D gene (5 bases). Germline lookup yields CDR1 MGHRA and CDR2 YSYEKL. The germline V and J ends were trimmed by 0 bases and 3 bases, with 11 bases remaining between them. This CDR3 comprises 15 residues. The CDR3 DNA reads TGCGCCAGCAGCCAAGAGGCAGGGCGGGACACTGAAGCTTTCTTT. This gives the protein CASSQEAGRDTEAFF.

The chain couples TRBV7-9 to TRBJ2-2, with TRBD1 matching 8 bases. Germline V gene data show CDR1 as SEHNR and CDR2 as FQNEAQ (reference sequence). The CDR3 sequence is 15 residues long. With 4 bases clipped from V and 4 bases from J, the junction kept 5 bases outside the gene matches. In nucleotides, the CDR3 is TGTGCCAGCAGCTCTGGACAGGGAAGCACCGGGGAGCTGTTTTTT. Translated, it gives CASSSGQGSTGELFF.

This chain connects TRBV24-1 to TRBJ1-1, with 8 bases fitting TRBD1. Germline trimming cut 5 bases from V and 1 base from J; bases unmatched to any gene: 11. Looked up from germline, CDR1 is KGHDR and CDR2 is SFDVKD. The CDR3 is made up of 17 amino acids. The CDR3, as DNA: TGTGCCACCAGTGTACTAGTCTTGGACAGGGCGAACACTGAAGCTTTCTTT. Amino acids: CATSVLVLDRANTEAFF.

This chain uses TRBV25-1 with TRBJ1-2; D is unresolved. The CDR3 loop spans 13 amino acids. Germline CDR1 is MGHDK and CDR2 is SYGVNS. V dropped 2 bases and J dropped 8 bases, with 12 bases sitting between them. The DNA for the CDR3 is TGTGCCAGCAGTGAAGCCGACCGAGCCGGCTACACCTTC. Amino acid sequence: CASSEADRAGYTF.

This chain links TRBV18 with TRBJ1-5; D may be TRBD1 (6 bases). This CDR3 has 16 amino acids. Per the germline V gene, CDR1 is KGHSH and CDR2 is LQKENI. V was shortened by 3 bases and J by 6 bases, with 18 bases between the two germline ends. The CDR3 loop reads CASSPERGQLTQPQHF. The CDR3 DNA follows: TGTGCCAGCTCACCCGAACGAGGACAGCTTACTCAGCCCCAGCATTTT. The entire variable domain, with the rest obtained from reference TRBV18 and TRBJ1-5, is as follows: NAGVMQNPRHLVRRRGQEARLRCSPMKGHSHVYWYRQLPEEGLKFMVYLQKENIIDESGMPKERFSAEFPKEGPSILRIQQVVRGDSAAYFCASSPERGQLTQPQHFGDGTRLSIL.

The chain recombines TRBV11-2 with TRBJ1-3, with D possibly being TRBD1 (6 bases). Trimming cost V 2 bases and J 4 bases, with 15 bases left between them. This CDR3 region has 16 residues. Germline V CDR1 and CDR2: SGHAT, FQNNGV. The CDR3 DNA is TGTGCCAGCAGCTTACAACCAGGGGTCGGCGGAAACACCATATATTTT. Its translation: CASSLQPGVGGNTIYF.

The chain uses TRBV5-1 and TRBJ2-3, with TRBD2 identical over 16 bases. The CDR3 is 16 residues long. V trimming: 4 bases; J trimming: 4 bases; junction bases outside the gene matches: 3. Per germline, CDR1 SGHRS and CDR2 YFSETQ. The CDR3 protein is CASSAGLAGGADTQYF. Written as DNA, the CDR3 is TGCGCCAGCAGCGCGGGACTAGCGGGGGGGGCAGATACGCAGTATTTT.

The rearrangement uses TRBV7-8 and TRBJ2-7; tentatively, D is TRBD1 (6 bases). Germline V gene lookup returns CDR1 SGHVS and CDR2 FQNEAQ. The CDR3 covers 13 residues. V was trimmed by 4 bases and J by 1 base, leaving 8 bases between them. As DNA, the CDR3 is TGTGCCAGCAGCTCTGGACAGTCCTACGAGCAGTACTTC. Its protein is CASSSGQSYEQYF.

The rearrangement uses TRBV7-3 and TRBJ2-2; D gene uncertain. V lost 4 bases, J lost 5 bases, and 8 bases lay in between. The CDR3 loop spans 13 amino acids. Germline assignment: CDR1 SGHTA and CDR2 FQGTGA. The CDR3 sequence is CASSYIKTGELFF. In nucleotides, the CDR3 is TGTGCCAGCAGCTACATTAAGACCGGGGAGCTGTTTTTT.

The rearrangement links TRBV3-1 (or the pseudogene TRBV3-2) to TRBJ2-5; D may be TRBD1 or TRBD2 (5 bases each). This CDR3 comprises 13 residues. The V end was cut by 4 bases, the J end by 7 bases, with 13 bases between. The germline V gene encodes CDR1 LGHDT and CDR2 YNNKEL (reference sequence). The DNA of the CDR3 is TGTGCCAGCAGCCGGGACCCACGGGGGACCCAGTACTTC. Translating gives CASSRDPRGTQYF.

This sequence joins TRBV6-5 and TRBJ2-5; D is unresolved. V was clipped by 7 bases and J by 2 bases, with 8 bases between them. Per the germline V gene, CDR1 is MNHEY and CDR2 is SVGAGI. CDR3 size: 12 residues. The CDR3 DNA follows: TGTGCCAGCATGGGGTTGCAAGAGACCCAGTACTTC. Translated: CASMGLQETQYF.

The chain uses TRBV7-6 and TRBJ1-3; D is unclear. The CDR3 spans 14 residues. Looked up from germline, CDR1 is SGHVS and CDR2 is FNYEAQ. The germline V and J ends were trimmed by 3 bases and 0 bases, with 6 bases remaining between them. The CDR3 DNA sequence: TGTGCCAGCAGCTTGCAGAGCTCTGGAAACACCATATATTTT. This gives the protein CASSLQSSGNTIYF. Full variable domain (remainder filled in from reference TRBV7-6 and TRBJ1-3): GAGVSQSPRYKVTKRGQDVALRCDPISGHVSLYWYRQALGQGPEFLTYFNYEAQQDKSGLPNDRFSAERPEGSISTLTIQRTEQRDSAMYRCASSLQSSGNTIYFGEGSWLTVV.